The rows below give T cell receptor beta chains drawn from one sample of a study of blood T cell repertoires in COVID-19. Profiled with immunoSEQ multiplex PCR; TCRdb holds only in-frame clones, not every one. The table lists some 300,000 clones, 88% of them singletons. The sequenced sample consisted of peripheral blood. The receptors shown here come from a woman aged 25 to 39 who had recovered from COVID-19. Both conserved end residues are part of each CDR3. The order of the fields is clone size, J gene, V gene, D gene, CDR3 protein, CDR3 DNA. D genes are given only for firm matches. A row's size may be missing; if present it is once, few, many or a size class.

>NA|TRBJ2-7|TRBV7-2|NA
CASSLGGGSYEQYF
TGTGCCAGCAGCTTAGGAGGGGGCTCCTACGAGCAGTACTTC
>NA|TRBJ2-6|TRBV5-6|TRBD1
CASSLLGQAVSGANVLTF
TGTGCCAGCAGCCTTTTGGGACAGGCTGTCTCTGGGGCCAACGTCCTGACTTTC
>NA|TRBJ2-5|TRBV5-1|NA
CASSLARPGGRETQYF
TGCGCCAGCAGCTTGGCCCGTCCGGGTGGCAGAGAGACCCAGTACTTC
>NA|TRBJ2-2|TRBV4-1|TRBD2
CASREWGLQGELFF
TGCGCCAGCAGGGAATGGGGACTACAAGGGGAGCTGTTTTTT
>few|TRBJ1-2|TRBV7-9|TRBD1
CASSLVGGTAGGGYTF
TGTGCCAGCAGCTTAGTGGGTGGGACAGCCGGTGGGGGCTACACCTTC
>NA|TRBJ2-4|TRBV5-4|NA
CASSLASVAKNIQYF
TGTGCCAGCAGCTTGGCGTCGGTAGCCAAAAACATTCAGTACTTC
>NA|TRBJ1-2|TRBV4-2|NA
CASSQEGGYGYTF
TGTGCCAGCAGCCAAGAAGGGGGTTATGGCTACACCTTC
>NA|TRBJ2-7|TRBV19|NA
CASSIRDRPYEQYF
TGTGCCAGTAGTATACGAGACAGGCCCTACGAGCAGTACTTC
>NA|TRBJ1-1|TRBV19|TRBD1
CASSILGQGGTEAFF
TGTGCCAGTAGTATCCTCGGACAGGGTGGCACTGAAGCTTTCTTT
>NA|TRBJ1-5|TRBV4-1|NA
CASSQEPRDQPQHF
TGCGCCAGCAGCCAAGAACCGAGGGATCAGCCCCAGCATTTT
>NA|TRBJ2-5|TRBV7-2|NA
CASSFNLQETQYF
TGTGCCAGCAGCTTTAACTTACAAGAGACCCAGTACTTC
>NA|TRBJ1-3|TRBV5-4|TRBD1
CASSSRGQISGNTIYF
TGTGCCAGCAGCTCCAGGGGGCAGATCTCTGGAAACACCATATATTTT
>NA|TRBJ1-5|TRBV7-9|TRBD1
CASSLALPGQINQPQHF
TGTGCCAGCAGCCTAGCATTACCGGGACAGATCAATCAGCCCCAGCATTTT
>NA|TRBJ1-6|TRBV19|NA
CASSSERDSPLHF
TGTGCCAGTAGTAGTGAACGGGATTCACCCCTCCACTTT
>NA|TRBJ2-7|TRBV28|NA
CASSRRRSSYEQYF
TGTGCCAGCAGTCGCCGGAGGAGCTCCTACGAGCAGTACTTC
>NA|TRBJ2-2|TRBV7-3|NA
CASSPQGPGELFF
TGTGCCAGCAGCCCACAGGGTCCCGGGGAGCTGTTTTTT
>NA|TRBJ2-7|TRBV6-1|TRBD2
CASSELAGVPYEQYF
TGTGCCAGCAGTGAACTAGCGGGGGTCCCCTACGAGCAGTACTTC
>NA|TRBJ2-2|TRBV5-1|TRBD2
CASSLLAGGSFLTGELFF
TGCGCCAGCAGCTTGTTAGCGGGGGGCTCTTTCCTCACCGGGGAGCTGTTTTTT
>NA|TRBJ2-2|TRBV18|NA
CASSPPSGGSNTGELFF
TGTGCCAGCTCACCACCGTCCGGGGGATCGAACACCGGGGAGCTGTTTTTT
>NA|TRBJ2-1|TRBV30|TRBD2
CAWSSGGNEQFF
TGTGCCTGGAGTAGCGGGGGCAATGAGCAGTTCTTC
>NA|TRBJ1-2|TRBV28|NA
CASSLYAGSGYTF
TGTGCCAGCAGTTTATATGCAGGAAGTGGCTACACCTTC
>NA|TRBJ2-7|TRBV5-4|NA
CASSHHNRYEQYF
TGTGCCAGCAGCCATCACAATCGCTACGAGCAGTACTTC
>NA|TRBJ1-2|TRBV28|TRBD1
CASSGWGQWNYGYTF
TGTGCCAGCAGTGGCTGGGGACAGTGGAACTATGGCTACACCTTC
>NA|TRBJ2-6|TRBV7-8|NA
CAARVGGSGANVLTF
TGTGCCGCGAGAGTAGGGGGCTCTGGGGCCAACGTCCTGACTTTC
>NA|TRBJ1-6|TRBV28|NA
CASSRTDGGLVHF
TGTGCCAGCAGCCGAACCGACGGGGGACTAGTCCACTTT
>NA|TRBJ1-1|TRBV7-9|TRBD1
CASDRDMNTEAFF
TGTGCCTCTGACAGGGATATGAACACTGAAGCTTTCTTT
>NA|TRBJ2-7|TRBV3-1/TRBV3-2|TRBD2
CASRGREEAYEQYF
TGTGCCAGCAGAGGGAGGGAAGAGGCCTACGAGCAGTACTTC
>NA|TRBJ1-2|TRBV2|NA
CASLPGQDYGYTF
TGTGCCAGCCTCCCCGGACAAGACTATGGCTACACCTTC
>NA|TRBJ2-1|TRBV20-1|TRBD2
CSASPSGGNYNEQFF
TGCAGTGCTAGTCCTAGCGGGGGGAACTACAATGAGCAGTTCTTC
>NA|TRBJ2-7|TRBV6-5|TRBD1
CASSYSSGGIYEQYF
TGTGCCAGCAGTTACTCTTCAGGGGGAATATACGAGCAGTACTTC
>NA|TRBJ1-2|TRBV9|NA
CASSTGTPAGYTF
TGTGCCAGCAGCACAGGGACGCCCGCCGGCTACACCTTC
>NA|TRBJ1-6|TRBV6-4|TRBD1
CASSADRGRTDSPLHF
TGTGCCAGCAGTGCGGACAGGGGCCGTACGGATTCACCCCTCCACTTT
>NA|TRBJ2-1|TRBV24-1|TRBD1
CATSEGQGFNNEQFF
TGTGCCACCAGTGAGGGACAGGGGTTTAACAATGAGCAGTTCTTC
>NA|TRBJ1-2|TRBV18|NA
CASSPVGSSDYGYTF
TGTGCCAGCTCACCAGTTGGCAGTTCCGACTATGGCTACACCTTC
>NA|TRBJ2-3|TRBV19|NA
CASSGLPPDTQYF
TGTGCCAGTAGTGGACTTCCCCCAGATACGCAGTATTTT
>few|TRBJ2-3|TRBV4-3|TRBD2
CASSQTGGGRTDTQYF
TGCGCCAGCAGCCAGACCGGGGGGGGCCGCACAGATACGCAGTATTTT
>NA|TRBJ1-5|TRBV19|NA
CASSKQNQPQHF
TGTGCCAGTAGTAAACAGAATCAGCCCCAGCATTTT
>once|TRBJ2-1|TRBV11-2|NA
CASSFSVGYEQFF
TGTGCCAGCAGCTTTAGCGTAGGCTATGAGCAGTTCTTC
>NA|TRBJ1-1|TRBV7-9|TRBD1
CASSLRLDRSNTEAFF
TGTGCCAGCAGCCTTCGATTGGACAGGTCGAACACTGAAGCTTTCTTT
>NA|TRBJ2-7|TRBV5-6|NA
CASSLGGYEQYF
TGTGCCAGCAGCTTGGGAGGGTACGAGCAGTACTTC
>NA|TRBJ2-7|TRBV11-1|TRBD1
CASSRNRGEQYF
TGTGCCAGCAGCCGGAACAGGGGCGAGCAGTACTTC
>few|TRBJ1-1|TRBV10-3|NA
CAIWDLLNTEAFF
TGTGCCATTTGGGACTTACTTAACACTGAAGCTTTCTTT
>NA|TRBJ1-5|TRBV24-1|TRBD1
CATSDGGQPNQPQHF
TGTGCCACCAGTGATGGGGGACAGCCTAATCAGCCCCAGCATTTT
>NA|TRBJ1-2|TRBV29-1|TRBD1
CSDRGGYGYTF
TGCAGCGACAGGGGGGGATATGGCTACACCTTC
>NA|TRBJ2-5|TRBV5-1|NA
CASNREQETQYF
TGCGCCAGCAACAGGGAACAAGAGACCCAGTACTTC
>NA|TRBJ1-2|TRBV7-9|NA
CASSLVTQAGGYTF
TGTGCCAGCAGCTTAGTTACCCAGGCGGGAGGCTACACCTTC